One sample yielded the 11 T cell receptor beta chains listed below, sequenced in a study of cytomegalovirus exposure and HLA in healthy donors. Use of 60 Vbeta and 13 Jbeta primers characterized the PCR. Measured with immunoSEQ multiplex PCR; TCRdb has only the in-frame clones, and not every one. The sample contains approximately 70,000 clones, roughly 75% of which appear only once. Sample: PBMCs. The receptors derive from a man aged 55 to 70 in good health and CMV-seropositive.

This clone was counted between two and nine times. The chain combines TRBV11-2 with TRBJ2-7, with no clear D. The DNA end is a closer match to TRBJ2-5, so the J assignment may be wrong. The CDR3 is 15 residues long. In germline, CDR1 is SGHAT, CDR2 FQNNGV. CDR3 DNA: TGTGCCAGCAGCTTAGAACCGGGCCTGGGAGAGACCCAGTACTTC. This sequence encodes CASSLEPGLGETQYF.

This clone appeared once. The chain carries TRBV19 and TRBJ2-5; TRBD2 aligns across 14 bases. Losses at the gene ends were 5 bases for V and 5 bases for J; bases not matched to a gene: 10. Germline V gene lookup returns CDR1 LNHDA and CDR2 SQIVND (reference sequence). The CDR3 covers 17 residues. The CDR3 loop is CASSWGGTSGSGETQYF. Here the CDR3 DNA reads TGTGCCAGTAGTTGGGGCGGGACTAGCGGGAGTGGTGAGACCCAGTACTTC.

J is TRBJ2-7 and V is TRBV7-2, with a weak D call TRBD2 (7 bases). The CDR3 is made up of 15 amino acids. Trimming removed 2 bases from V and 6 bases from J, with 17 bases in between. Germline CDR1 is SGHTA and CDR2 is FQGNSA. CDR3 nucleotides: TGTGCCAGCAGCTTATGGGGGGCGGGAGTCCCCGAGCAGTACTTC. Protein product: CASSLWGAGVPEQYF. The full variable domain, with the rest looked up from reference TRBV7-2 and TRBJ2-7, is GAGVSQSPSNKVTEKGKDVELRCDPISGHTALYWYRQSLGQGLEFLIYFQGNSAPDKSGLPSDRFSAERTGGSVSTLTIQRTQQEDSAVYLCASSLWGAGVPEQYFGPGTRLTVT.

The CDR3 loop reads CSVASGSNEQFF. DNA of the CDR3: TGCAGCGTTGCTAGCGGGAGCAATGAGCAGTTCTTC. This chain links TRBV29-1 with TRBJ2-1; TRBD2 aligns across 10 bases. There are 12 residues in the CDR3. V lost 4 bases and J lost 6; bases outside the gene matches: 0. Germline CDR1 is SQVTM and CDR2 is ANQGSEA.

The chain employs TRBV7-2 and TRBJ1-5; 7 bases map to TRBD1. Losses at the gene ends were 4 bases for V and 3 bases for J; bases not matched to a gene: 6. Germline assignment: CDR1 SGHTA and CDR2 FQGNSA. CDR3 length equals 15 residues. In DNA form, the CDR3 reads TGTGCCAGCAGCTCGGACAGGACCCCCAATCAGCCCCAGCATTTT. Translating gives CASSSDRTPNQPQHF.

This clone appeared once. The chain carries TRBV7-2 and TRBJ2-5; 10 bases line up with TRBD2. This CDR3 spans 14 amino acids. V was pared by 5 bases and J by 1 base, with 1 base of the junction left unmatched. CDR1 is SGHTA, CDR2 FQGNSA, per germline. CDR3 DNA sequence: TGTGCCAGCAGCCGGACTAGCGGCCAAGAGACCCAGTACTTC. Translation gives CASSRTSGQETQYF.

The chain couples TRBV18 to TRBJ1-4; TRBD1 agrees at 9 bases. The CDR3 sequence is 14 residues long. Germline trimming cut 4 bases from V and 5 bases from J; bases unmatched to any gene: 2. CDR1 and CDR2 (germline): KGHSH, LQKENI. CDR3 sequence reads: CASSRTGENEKLFF. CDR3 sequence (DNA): TGTGCCAGCTCACGGACAGGGGAGAATGAAAAACTGTTTTTT.

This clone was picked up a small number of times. CDR3 region: CATSRRTGGTSPLHF. CDR3 nucleotide sequence: TGTGCCACCAGCAGGAGGACAGGGGGGACTTCACCCCTCCACTTT. This chain joins TRBV15 and TRBJ1-6; 10 bases are shared with TRBD1. CDR3 length: 15 residues. CDR1 is LNHNV and CDR2 is YYDKDF in the germline V gene (reference sequence). V shed 3 bases, J shed 9 bases, and the junction held 5 bases outside the gene matches.

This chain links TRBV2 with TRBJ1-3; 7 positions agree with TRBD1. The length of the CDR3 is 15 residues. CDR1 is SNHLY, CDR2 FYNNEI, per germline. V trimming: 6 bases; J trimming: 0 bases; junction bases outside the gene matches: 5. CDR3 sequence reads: CASSTGDNSGNTIYF. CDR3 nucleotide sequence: TGTGCCAGCAGCACAGGGGATAACTCTGGAAACACCATATATTTT.

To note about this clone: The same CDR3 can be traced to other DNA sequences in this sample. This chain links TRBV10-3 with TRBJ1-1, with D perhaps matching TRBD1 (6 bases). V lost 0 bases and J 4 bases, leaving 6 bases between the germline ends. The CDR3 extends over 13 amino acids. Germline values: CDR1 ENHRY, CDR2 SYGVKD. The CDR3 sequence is CAISESGGTEAFF. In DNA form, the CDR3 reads TGTGCCATCAGTGAGTCAGGGGGCACTGAAGCTTTCTTT.

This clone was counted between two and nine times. The CDR3 loop is CASSEERGRTGELFF. CDR3 in DNA: TGTGCCAGCAGTGAAGAAAGAGGAAGGACCGGGGAGCTGTTTTTT. J is TRBJ2-2 and V is TRBV25-1; D is undetermined. The CDR3 is 15 residues long. V lost 2 bases and J lost 5, with 12 bases in between. Per germline, CDR1 MGHDK and CDR2 SYGVNS. The full variable domain, completed using reference TRBV25-1 and TRBJ2-2, is EADIYQTPRYLVIGTGKKITLECSQTMGHDKMYWYQQDPGMELHLIHYSYGVNSTEKGDLSSESTVSRIRTEHFPLTLESARPSHTSQYLCASSEERGRTGELFFGEGSRLTVL.